The subject of this entry is one T cell receptor beta chain. Antigen: not known. Naive CD8 cells were CD45RO-negative, positively selected for CCR7, excluding terminally differentiated effector memory CD45RA+ cells. The data derive from a study of shared clonotypes between healthy human individuals. The data were produced by immunoSEQ multiplex PCR, yet TCRdb's version contains in-frame clones alone and is incomplete. The data hold fewer than 850,000 clones, with roughly 96% observed a single time. V shed 3 bases and J 0 bases; nucleotides not matched to a gene: 8. The CDR3 covers 17 residues. Germline CDR1 is SGDLS and CDR2 is YYNGEE. General study findings and limits: Shared clonotypes: 4.5% to 5% naive CD4, roughly 4% naive CD8, about 2.4% memory CD4, over 0.3% memory CD8. In general, naive subsets displayed greater estimated richness than memory subsets did.

This TCR derives from a man in his thirties or forties in good health. Sequenced: naive CD8+ T cells sorted from blood. This chain links TRBV9 with TRBJ2-1; 8 positions agree with TRBD2. CDR3 nucleotide sequence: TGTGCCAGCAGCGCCCGACTAGCGCATAGCTCCTACAATGAGCAGTTCTTC. This encodes CASSARLAHSSYNEQFF.